One TCR beta chain is described in this entry. Antigen unknown. The primer mix had 60 Vbeta and 13 Jbeta primers. TCRdb's table, derived via immunoSEQ multiplex PCR, lists solely in-frame clones and lacks some. The sample lists about 92,000 clones, roughly 80% seen once, with approximately 1.2% in the top ten. Germline V gene sequence: CDR1 SGHNT, CDR2 YYREEE (reference sequence). The CDR3 has 12 residues. V was shortened by 3 bases and J by 3 bases, with 7 bases between the two germline ends. The entry originates in a study of cytomegalovirus exposure and HLA in healthy donors. General observations from the study: Clonal expansion was found to be greater in HLA-associated TCR beta chains than in equally common others in a later analysis. Donors were assumed by presence/absence analyses to have roughly uniform sequencing depth. Within an earlier analysis, most TCR beta V segments proved productive either about 90% or about 30% of the time. A later analysis by the authors found several of the most significant clusters apparently linked to common viral pathogens.

Sequenced material: PBMCs. The source of this sequence is a girl aged 2 to 9 in good health and CMV-seropositive. The chain couples TRBV5-4 to TRBJ2-7, with D perhaps TRBD2 (6 bases). The CDR3 sequence is CASSSGSYEQYF. The DNA of the CDR3 is TGTGCCAGCAGCTCCGGGAGCTACGAGCAGTACTTC.